The next 22 T cell receptor beta chains were all read from a single sample in a study of identical twins. In TCRdb, the 5' RACE reads were re-called with MiXCR into one record per CDR3 protein. This sample has a few hundred thousand distinct CDR3 sequences, with nearly 10% found just once. Separately, the same data were catalogued under a study of yellow fever vaccine responses in identical twins.

The sequenced sample consisted of PBMCs. The receptor source for this set is a woman aged 18-29 years in good health.

This clonotype appeared many times. The V and J genes are TRBV29-1 and TRBJ2-3, with TRBD2 matching 8 bases. CDR3 length: 14 amino acids. Germline values: CDR1 SQVTM, CDR2 ANQGSEA. Trimming took 6 bases from V and 3 from J; bases not matched to a gene: 8. The CDR3 bases are TGCAGCGTATCCGGGACTAGTGGGACAGATACGCAGTATTTT. Protein: CSVSGTSGTDTQYF.

V and J are TRBV6-5 and TRBJ2-4; no clear D gene. The CDR3 totals 15 residues. CDR1 MNHEY and CDR2 SVGAGI come from the germline V gene. The V and J ends lost 2 bases and 1 base respectively, with 9 bases between them. In DNA form, the CDR3 reads TGTGCCAGCAGTTACAAAACAACGGCCAAAAACATTCAGTACTTC. This gives the protein CASSYKTTAKNIQYF.

This clonotype was counted between two and nine times. The chain uses TRBV7-9 and TRBJ2-6; TRBD1 is a possible D gene (6 bases). From germline, CDR1 is SEHNR and CDR2 FQNEAQ (reference sequence). The CDR3 loop spans 15 amino acids. Trimming shortened V by 5 bases and J by 2 bases, and 10 bases separated the two germline ends. This chain's CDR3 is CASSQGTPGANVLTF. Here the CDR3 DNA reads TGTGCCAGCAGCCAGGGGACACCTGGGGCCAACGTCCTGACTTTC.

This clonotype has just a few counts. V usage is TRBV14 and J usage is TRBJ1-1; D not certain. This CDR3 is built from 13 residues. V shed 4 bases and J shed 8 bases, with 14 bases lying between them. From germline, CDR1 is SGHDN and CDR2 FVKESK. CDR3: CASSPQTTREAFF. The CDR3 DNA reads as TGTGCCAGCAGCCCGCAGACGACCAGAGAAGCTTTCTTT.

This clonotype was observed a handful of times. The CDR3 here is CSAVFSNQPQHF. In DNA, the CDR3 is TGCAGCGCTGTTTTTAGCAATCAGCCCCAGCATTTT. This chain links TRBV29-1 with TRBJ1-5; D uncertain. The CDR3 runs to 12 residues. V was clipped by 7 bases and J by 0 bases, with 7 bases between them. CDR1 and CDR2 (germline): SQVTM, ANQGSEA.

A single count supports this clonotype. A much larger clone sits a single nucleotide away, making a read error possible. V gene TRBV7-9 combines with J gene TRBJ1-1; perhaps TRBD1 as D (6 bases). In germline, CDR1 is SEHNR, CDR2 FQNEAQ (reference sequence). The CDR3 has 16 amino acids. With 4 bases removed from V and 1 base from J, the gap between germline ends came to 16 bases. DNA of the CDR3: TGTGCCAGCAGCTCAAGGGGGATTAAGGGGAACACTGAAGCTTTCTTT. Protein sequence: CASSSRGIKGNTEAFF.

This clonotype was counted at least ten times. The V gene is TRBV12-3 or TRBV12-4, the J gene TRBJ2-1; 9 nucleotides align to TRBD2. Unmatched junction bases numbered 7, after V lost 3 bases and J lost 7 bases. CDR3 length equals 15 residues. The CDR3 coding sequence is TGTGCCAGCAGTTTGCCGTCTAGCGGGATAAATGAGCAGTTCTTC. Translation gives CASSLPSSGINEQFF.

There are many counts of this clonotype. The V call is TRBV2, the J call TRBJ1-1; D is unclear. The V gene's germline CDR1 is SNHLY and CDR2 FYNNEI. The germline V and J ends were trimmed by 6 bases and 1 base, with 15 bases remaining between them. The CDR3 has 15 residues. In DNA, the CDR3 is TGTGCCAGCAGCGGGTTATGGCATTCGAACACTGAAGCTTTCTTT. It encodes CASSGLWHSNTEAFF.

The V gene is TRBV7-9, the J gene TRBJ2-7; maybe TRBD1 (6 bases). Germline CDR1 reads SEHNR; CDR2 reads FQNEAQ (reference sequence). The V end was cut by 4 bases, the J end by 1 base, with 11 bases between. There are 14 residues in the CDR3. CDR3 sequence: CASSSDRTSYEQYF. As DNA, the CDR3 is TGTGCCAGCAGCTCGGACAGAACATCCTACGAGCAGTACTTC.

In this sample, this clonotype turned up many times. The chain recombines TRBV7-2 with TRBJ2-7, with 9 bases matching TRBD2. V lost 1 base to trimming and J lost 0 bases; unmatched junction nucleotides: 4. Per germline, CDR1 SGHTA and CDR2 FQGNSA. The CDR3 length is 16 residues. The CDR3 loop is CASSLVLAGTSYEQYF. CDR3 DNA: TGTGCCAGCAGCTTAGTACTAGCGGGTACCTCCTACGAGCAGTACTTC.

This clonotype turned up a few times. The genes are TRBV5-5 and TRBJ2-5; TRBD2 is a possible D gene (5 bases). Germline V gives CDR1 SGHKS, CDR2 YYEKEE (reference sequence). The V and J ends lost 4 bases and 5 bases respectively, with 12 bases between them. This CDR3 is built from 13 residues. The DNA of the CDR3 is TGTGCCAGCAGCCCTCTGCTAGCTGAGACCCAGTACTTC. Translated, it gives CASSPLLAETQYF.

This clonotype occurred a few times. The chain links TRBV28 to TRBJ2-7, with D hard to call. Germline CDR1 MDHEN, CDR2 SYDVKM. CDR3 size: 11 residues. The V end lost 8 bases, the J end lost 3 bases, and 8 bases lay between the germline ends. CDR3 protein: CASYSIYEQYF. CDR3 in DNA: TGTGCCAGCTATAGTATCTACGAGCAGTACTTC.

There are a few counts of this clonotype. J is TRBJ1-3 and V is TRBV12-3 or TRBV12-4; TRBD1 matches at 7 bases. The length of the CDR3 is 16 residues. Unmatched junction bases numbered 11, after V lost 5 bases and J lost 4 bases. This chain's CDR3 is CASSELGQDFGNTIYF. The CDR3 DNA reads TGTGCCAGCAGTGAGCTCGGACAGGACTTCGGAAACACCATATATTTT.

The rearrangement links TRBV19 to TRBJ2-7; maybe TRBD2 (7 bases). Trimming removed 6 bases at V and 5 bases at J, with 17 bases between. CDR1 LNHDA and CDR2 SQIVND come from the germline V gene (reference sequence). The CDR3 has 14 amino acids. CDR3 protein: CASRSVGGGHEQYF. Written as DNA, the CDR3 is TGTGCCAGTAGATCCGTAGGGGGGGGCCACGAGCAGTACTTC.

This clonotype was seen many times. The CDR3 here is CASSRDGNTQYF. DNA of the CDR3: TGCGCCAGCAGCCGGGATGGGAATACGCAGTATTTT. This chain uses TRBV5-1 with TRBJ2-3, with a weak D call TRBD2 (5 bases). CDR3 length: 12 residues. The V gene's germline CDR1 is SGHRS and CDR2 YFSETQ. The V gene lost 4 bases and the J gene lost 7 bases, with 10 bases spanning the gap.

This clonotype has at least ten counts. The chain couples TRBV6-1 to TRBJ2-2; D is perhaps TRBD2 (7 bases). Trimming stripped 7 bases from V and 1 base from J, with 13 bases between. The CDR3 covers 15 residues. Germline loops: CDR1 MNHNS, CDR2 SASEGT. The CDR3 reads CASTRGAKNTGELFF. For the CDR3, the DNA is TGTGCCAGCACTCGGGGGGCTAAGAACACCGGGGAGCTGTTTTTT.

This sequence joins TRBV11-3 and TRBJ2-2; D is ambiguous. The CDR3 loop spans 14 amino acids. V lost 2 bases and J 0 bases, leaving 4 bases between the germline ends. The germline CDR1 and CDR2 sequences are SGHNT and YENEEA. CDR3 residues: CASSLTSNTGELFF. DNA of the CDR3: TGTGCCAGCAGCTTAACCTCGAACACCGGGGAGCTGTTTTTT.

This clonotype was seen many times. CDR3 nucleotides: TGCAGTGCTAGAAAATACGAGCAGTACTTC. Translated: CSARKYEQYF. The chain couples TRBV20-1 to TRBJ2-7, with no clear D. This CDR3 contains 10 residues. Germline V gene data show CDR1 as DFQATT and CDR2 as SNEGSKA (reference sequence). Trimming removed 2 bases from V and 4 bases from J, with 3 bases in between.

The rearrangement joins TRBV29-1 to TRBJ2-7; 9 nucleotides agree with TRBD2. The germline V gene has CDR1 SQVTM and CDR2 ANQGSEA. The CDR3 length is 13 residues. Trimming cost V 7 bases and J 6 bases; bases outside gene matches: 10. Written as DNA, the CDR3 is TGCAGCGCCCGGGGGCGGGGGGGCCTCGAGCAGTACTTC. As protein: CSARGRGGLEQYF.

This clonotype was picked up a small number of times. The genes are TRBV6-2 or TRBV6-3 and TRBJ2-2; 8 bases are shared with TRBD2. This CDR3 spans 15 amino acids. The V and J ends lost 2 bases and 7 bases, in that order; junction bases with no gene match: 6. The germline gives CDR1 MNHEY, CDR2 SVGEGT. CDR3 sequence: CASSYQREKVGELFF. In DNA, the CDR3 is TGTGCCAGCAGTTACCAGCGGGAGAAGGTCGGGGAGCTGTTTTTT.

This clonotype was seen only a few times. The CDR3 region has the DNA TGTGCCAGCAGTACCGGACAGGGGTTAAGCTCCTACAATGAGCAGTTCTTC. It translates to CASSTGQGLSSYNEQFF. The V and J genes are TRBV6-1 and TRBJ2-1; 9 nucleotides align to TRBD1. Germline V CDR1 and CDR2: MNHNS, SASEGT. This CDR3 has 17 residues. V lost 5 bases, J lost 0 bases, and 8 bases stayed unmatched.

The chain is built from TRBV19 and TRBJ1-5; 9 nucleotides match TRBD1. Unmatched junction bases numbered 8, after V lost 7 bases and J lost 4 bases. CDR3 length: 15 residues. Germline CDR1 LNHDA, CDR2 SQIVND (reference sequence). In nucleotides, the CDR3 is TGTGCCAGTAACGCGGGACAGGGTTTAAATCAGCCCCAGCATTTT. It codes for CASNAGQGLNQPQHF.